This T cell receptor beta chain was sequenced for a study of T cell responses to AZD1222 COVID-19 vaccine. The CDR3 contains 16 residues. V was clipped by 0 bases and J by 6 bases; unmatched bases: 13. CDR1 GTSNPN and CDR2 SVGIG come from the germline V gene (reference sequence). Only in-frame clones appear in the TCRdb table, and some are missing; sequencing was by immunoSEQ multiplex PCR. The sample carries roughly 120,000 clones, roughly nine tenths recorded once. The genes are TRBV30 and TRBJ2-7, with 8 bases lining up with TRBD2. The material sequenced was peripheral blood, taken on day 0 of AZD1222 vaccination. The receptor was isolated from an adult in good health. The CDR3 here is CAWSVQITSGSLEQYF. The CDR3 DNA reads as TGTGCCTGGAGTGTACAAATAACTAGCGGATCTCTCGAGCAGTACTTC.